This entry features one T cell receptor (beta chain) sequence. The antigen remains undetermined. Given the absence of the conserved phenylalanine or tryptophan at the CDR3 end, a read error is likely. No cell sorting was done before RNA was extracted from the tissue. Distant lung tissue was collected more than 3 cm away from the tumor edge. The sample comes from a study of tumor and adjacent non-tumor tissue in lung cancer. Overall study: Some 3.9 million productive TCRbeta reads were obtained per sample on average.

Germline V gene data show CDR1 as SQVTM and CDR2 as ANQGSEA. CDR3 size: 16 residues. A modified ARM-PCR protocol with three rounds of nested PCR amplified TCRbeta. Via MiXCR, TCRdb re-called the multiplex PCR reads, giving one row per CDR3 protein. The profile shows tens of thousands of distinct CDR3 sequences, about 63% of them singletons. Study observations and caveats: Significantly higher TCR diversity was found in tumor than normal lung. Tumor repertoires had a smaller top 100 clone share than normal lung. Patients with more diverse tumor TCRs had worse survival.

The sample consisted of distant non-tumor lung tissue. The V call is TRBV29-1, the J call TRBJ2-1; tentatively, D is TRBD1 (5 bases). This TCR was sampled from a man aged 70 or older with non-small cell lung cancer. Written as DNA, the CDR3 is TGCAGCGTTGAAGATCAGGGCCGTCGCTCCTATAATGAGCAGTTCTCC. It is translated as CSVEDQGRRSYNEQFS.